The 18 T cell receptor beta chains listed next were all sequenced from one sample in a study of cytomegalovirus exposure and HLA in healthy donors. Primers: 60 Vbeta forward and 13 Jbeta reverse. Generated by immunoSEQ multiplex PCR, the TCRdb table keeps only in-frame clones and is missing some. Of about 300,000 clones listed, 86% are singletons. Sequences were obtained from PBMCs. Receptors originate from a man aged 40-49 years in good health and CMV-seropositive.

Only a few counts were recorded for this clone. The chain joins TRBV7-6 to TRBJ1-5, with TRBD1 matching over 12 bases. The CDR3 consists of 15 residues. V dropped 4 bases and J dropped 5; count of bases not matched to a gene: 3. Germline V gene lookup returns CDR1 SGHVS and CDR2 FNYEAQ. The CDR3 DNA reads TGTGCCAGCAGCTCCGGGACAGGGGGCCATCAGCCCCAGCATTTT. Its translation is CASSSGTGGHQPQHF. The whole variable domain, remainder taken from reference TRBV7-6 and TRBJ1-5, is GAGVSQSPRYKVTKRGQDVALRCDPISGHVSLYWYRQALGQGPEFLTYFNYEAQQDKSGLPNDRFSAERPEGSISTLTIQRTEQRDSAMYRCASSSGTGGHQPQHFGDGTRLSIL.

This chain connects TRBV6-6 to TRBJ2-3; TRBD1 matches 8 bases. J gave up 3 bases and V 6 bases, and 11 bases lay outside the gene matches. The length of the CDR3 is 16 residues. The V gene's germline CDR1 is MNHNY and CDR2 SVGAGI (reference sequence). The CDR3 coding sequence is TGTGCCAGCAGCGGGGCGGGACAGGTGGGGACAGATACGCAGTATTTT. This translates into CASSGAGQVGTDTQYF.

The chain couples TRBV7-2 to TRBJ2-7; D remains unclear. This CDR3 is 13 amino acids long. Germline CDR1 is SGHTA and CDR2 is FQGNSA. V was pared by 1 base and J by 6 bases, with 10 bases between. This CDR3 is CASSLDWASEQYF. CDR3 coding DNA: TGTGCCAGCAGCTTAGACTGGGCCTCCGAGCAGTACTTC. The entire variable domain, with the rest obtained from reference TRBV7-2 and TRBJ2-7, is as follows: GAGVSQSPSNKVTEKGKDVELRCDPISGHTALYWYRQSLGQGLEFLIYFQGNSAPDKSGLPSDRFSAERTGGSVSTLTIQRTQQEDSAVYLCASSLDWASEQYFGPGTRLTVT.

This clone was observed a single time. The chain employs TRBV19 and TRBJ2-4, with 11 bases fitting TRBD1. From germline, CDR1 is LNHDA and CDR2 SQIVND (reference sequence). After removal of 9 bases from V and 8 bases from J, the junction contained 6 bases not matched to a gene. This CDR3 is 13 amino acids long. CDR3: CASAGTGGDIQYF. CDR3 DNA: TGTGCCAGCGCCGGGACAGGGGGTGACATTCAGTACTTC. Full variable domain (remainder filled in from reference TRBV19 and TRBJ2-4): DGGITQSPKYLFRKEGQNVTLSCEQNLNHDAMYWYRQDPGQGLRLIYYSQIVNDFQKGDIAEGYSVSREKKESFPLTVTSAQKNPTAFYLCASAGTGGDIQYFGAGTRLSVL.

The chain employs TRBV10-3 and TRBJ2-1; a possible D gene is TRBD1 (5 bases). This CDR3 has 12 residues. Per germline, CDR1 ENHRY and CDR2 SYGVKD. With 3 bases removed from V and 7 bases from J, the gap between germline ends came to 7 bases. The CDR3 coding sequence is TGTGCCATCAGTGAAGGGGTGAATGAGCAGTTCTTC. Its translation: CAISEGVNEQFF.

V and J are TRBV11-3 and TRBJ2-1; 9 bases align to TRBD2. The CDR3 has 13 residues. V was clipped by 3 bases and J by 9 bases; unmatched bases: 3. The germline gives CDR1 SGHNT, CDR2 YENEEA. The CDR3 region has the DNA TGTGCCAGCAGCTTCCCGGGACTAGCTGAGCAGTTCTTC. Its translation: CASSFPGLAEQFF.

The V call is TRBV11-2, the J call TRBJ2-7; TRBD1 matches 7 bases. CDR3 length: 13 residues. Germline CDR1 is SGHAT and CDR2 is FQNNGV. V was clipped by 3 bases and J by 1 base; unmatched bases: 0. The CDR3 reads CASSFRGSYEQYF. CDR3 DNA: TGTGCCAGCAGCTTCAGGGGGTCCTACGAGCAGTACTTC.

V usage is TRBV28 and J usage is TRBJ2-2; 14 nucleotides line up with TRBD2. The CDR3 loop spans 19 amino acids. The germline V gene has CDR1 MDHEN and CDR2 SYDVKM. The ends lost 4 bases at V and 2 bases at J; junction bases unmatched: 9. CDR3 in DNA: TGTGCCAGCAGTTACCTCTCGGGACTAGCGGGAGTCAACACCGGGGAGCTGTTTTTT. Translation gives CASSYLSGLAGVNTGELFF.

A few counts support this clone. V usage is TRBV11-2 and J usage is TRBJ2-7; 12 bases fit TRBD2. The V segment lost 3 bases and the J segment 5 bases; nucleotides outside the gene matches: 8. Germline V CDR1 and CDR2: SGHAT, FQNNGV. This CDR3 comprises 16 residues. The CDR3 DNA reads TGTGCCAGCAGCTTCGACCCTAGCGGGAGGGCCCACGAGCAGTACTTC. Translating gives CASSFDPSGRAHEQYF.

V is TRBV6-1 and J is TRBJ2-1, with 7 bases identical to TRBD2. In germline, CDR1 is MNHNS, CDR2 SASEGT. This CDR3 has 16 residues. The junction had 6 bases not matched to a gene; V was cut back by 4 bases and J by 0 bases. This CDR3 is CASSGGEGSSYNEQFF. The CDR3 DNA sequence: TGTGCCAGCAGTGGGGGGGAGGGGAGCTCCTACAATGAGCAGTTCTTC.

This rearrangement joins TRBV18 to TRBJ2-2; D perhaps matches TRBD1 (6 bases). The CDR3 is 16 residues long. V lost 4 bases and J lost 8, with 20 bases in between. Germline loops: CDR1 KGHSH, CDR2 LQKENI. The CDR3 spells CASSLTAGTIVGELFF. For the CDR3, the DNA is TGTGCCAGCTCACTTACCGCCGGGACAATCGTTGGGGAGCTGTTTTTT.

CDR3 nucleotides: TGTGCCAGCAGTTCCGCCGGACAGGGTCAAGTGCAGCCCCAGCATTTT. This sequence encodes CASSSAGQGQVQPQHF. This sequence joins TRBV6-5 and TRBJ1-5; 8 nucleotides align to TRBD1. The germline V gene encodes CDR1 MNHEY and CDR2 SVGAGI. The CDR3 has 16 amino acids. V was pared by 4 bases and J by 7 bases, with 12 bases of the junction left unmatched.

This rearrangement joins TRBV7-2 to TRBJ2-1; D uncertain. This CDR3 contains 13 residues. The germline V gene has CDR1 SGHTA and CDR2 FQGNSA. The V end lost 2 bases, the J end lost 9 bases, and 11 bases lay between the germline ends. CDR3 sequence reads: CASSLSPDTEQFF. The CDR3 nucleotides read TGTGCCAGCAGCTTATCTCCAGATACTGAGCAGTTCTTC.

The rearrangement joins TRBV5-1 to TRBJ1-2; 8 nucleotides match TRBD1. Germline-derived CDR1 and CDR2 are SGHRS and YFSETQ. The CDR3 totals 14 residues. The V segment lost 0 bases and the J segment 5 bases; nucleotides outside the gene matches: 3. The CDR3 protein is CASSLGTGTYGYTF. The DNA for the CDR3 is TGCGCCAGCAGCTTGGGGACAGGGACTTATGGCTACACCTTC.

The chain combines TRBV13 with TRBJ2-3, with 15 bases aligning to TRBD2. Looked up from germline, CDR1 is PRHDT and CDR2 is FYEKMQ (reference sequence). V dropped 4 bases and J dropped 3; count of bases not matched to a gene: 8. The CDR3 is 18 residues long. CDR3 residues: CASSSRTSGRVGTDTQYF. CDR3 coding DNA: TGTGCCAGCAGCTCGAGGACTAGCGGGAGGGTGGGTACAGATACGCAGTATTTT.

This rearrangement joins TRBV28 to TRBJ2-1; TRBD1 agrees at 7 bases. The CDR3 spans 15 residues. Germline V lookup: CDR1 MDHEN, CDR2 SYDVKM. Trimming removed 1 base from V and 6 bases from J; junction bases left unmatched: 6. CDR3 DNA: TGTGCCAGCAGTTTATTCGGGACAGAAACCAATGAGCAGTTCTTC. Protein sequence: CASSLFGTETNEQFF.

Regarding this clone: This sample also contains other DNA sequences that code for the same CDR3. The chain employs TRBV28 and TRBJ1-2; TRBD1 matches at 9 bases. Germline V gene sequence: CDR1 MDHEN, CDR2 SYDVKM. This CDR3 comprises 14 residues. Trimming removed 5 bases from V and 2 bases from J; junction bases left unmatched: 3. CDR3 sequence: CASSPGTGNYGYTF. CDR3 DNA: TGTGCCAGCAGTCCCGGGACAGGGAACTATGGCTACACCTTC.

V and J are TRBV5-1 and TRBJ2-7; the match to TRBD1 covers 7 bases. The V gene's germline CDR1 is SGHRS and CDR2 YFSETQ. After removal of 5 bases from V and 2 bases from J, the junction contained 4 bases not matched to a gene. This CDR3 has 13 amino acids. CDR3 nucleotide sequence: TGCGCCAGCAGTTCGGGACAGACCTACGAGCAGTACTTC. Protein product: CASSSGQTYEQYF.